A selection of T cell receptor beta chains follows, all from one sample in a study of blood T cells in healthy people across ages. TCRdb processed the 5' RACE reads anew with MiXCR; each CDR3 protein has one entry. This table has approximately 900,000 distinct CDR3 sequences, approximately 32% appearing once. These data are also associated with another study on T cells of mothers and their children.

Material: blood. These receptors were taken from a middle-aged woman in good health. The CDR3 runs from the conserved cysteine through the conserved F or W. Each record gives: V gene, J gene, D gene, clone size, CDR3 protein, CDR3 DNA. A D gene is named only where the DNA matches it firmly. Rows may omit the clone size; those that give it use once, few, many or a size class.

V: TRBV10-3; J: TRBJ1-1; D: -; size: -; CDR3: CAIRGLRDAFF; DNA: TGTGCCATCAGGGGGTTGCGGGACGCTTTCTTT
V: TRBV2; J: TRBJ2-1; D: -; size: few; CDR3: CASSEVRESGSTYNEQFF; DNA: TGTGCCAGCAGTGAAGTGAGGGAATCAGGGTCGACCTACAATGAGCAGTTCTTC
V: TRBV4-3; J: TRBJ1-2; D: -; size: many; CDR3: CASSQEWQGHYGYTF; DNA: TGCGCCAGCAGCCAAGAATGGCAGGGCCACTATGGCTACACCTTC
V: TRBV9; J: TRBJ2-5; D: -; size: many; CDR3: CASSVGTTQETQYF; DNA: TGTGCCAGCAGCGTAGGGACCACCCAAGAGACCCAGTACTTC
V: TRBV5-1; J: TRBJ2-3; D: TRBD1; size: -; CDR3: CASSLAGGAVDTQYF; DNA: TGCGCCAGCAGCTTGGCAGGGGGCGCGGTAGATACGCAGTATTTT
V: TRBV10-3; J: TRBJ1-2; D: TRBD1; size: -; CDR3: CAISEPSGTGSYGYTF; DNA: TGTGCCATCAGTGAGCCATCCGGGACAGGGTCCTATGGTTACACCTTC
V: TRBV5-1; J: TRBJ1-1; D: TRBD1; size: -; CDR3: CASSGDRANTEAFF; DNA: TGCGCCAGCAGCGGGGACAGGGCGAACACTGAAGCTTTCTTT
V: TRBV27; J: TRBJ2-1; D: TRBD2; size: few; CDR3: CASGSGGPYNEQFF; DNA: TGTGCCAGCGGCTCGGGAGGTCCCTACAATGAGCAGTTCTTC
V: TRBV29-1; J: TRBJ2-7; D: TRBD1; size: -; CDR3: CSVQGAIYEQYF; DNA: TGCAGCGTTCAGGGGGCCATCTACGAGCAGTACTTC
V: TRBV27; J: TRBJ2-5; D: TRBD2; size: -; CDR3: CASRGGFNGQYF; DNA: TGTGCCAGCAGGGGGGGGTTCAACGGGCAGTACTTC
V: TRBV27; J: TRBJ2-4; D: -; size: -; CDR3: CASSSRQGKNIQYF; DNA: TGTGCCAGCAGCAGCAGGCAGGGTAAAAACATTCAGTACTTC
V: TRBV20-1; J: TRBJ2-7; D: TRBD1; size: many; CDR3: CSARGGTDNLPYEQYF; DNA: TGCAGTGCTAGAGGTGGGACAGACAATCTCCCCTACGAGCAGTACTTC
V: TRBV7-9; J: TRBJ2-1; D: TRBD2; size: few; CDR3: CASSSLERGGSEQFF; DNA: TGTGCCAGCAGCTCCCTAGAGCGGGGGGGGTCGGAGCAGTTCTTC
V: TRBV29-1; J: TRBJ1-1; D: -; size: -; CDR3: CSDQHLSTEAFF; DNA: TGCAGCGATCAGCACCTTAGCACTGAAGCTTTCTTT
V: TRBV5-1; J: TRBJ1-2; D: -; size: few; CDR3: CASSLVSPRSGYTF; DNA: TGCGCCAGCAGCTTGGTTTCTCCCAGGTCTGGCTACACCTTC
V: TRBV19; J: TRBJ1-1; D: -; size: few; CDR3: CASSFDISEAFF; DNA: TGTGCCAGTAGTTTCGACATCTCTGAAGCTTTCTTT
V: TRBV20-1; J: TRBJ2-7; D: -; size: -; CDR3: CSARDPQYTYNEQYF; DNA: TGCAGTGCTAGAGATCCGCAATACACCTACAATGAGCAGTACTTC
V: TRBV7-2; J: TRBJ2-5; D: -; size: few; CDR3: CASSFHRGQETQYF; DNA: TGTGCCAGCAGCTTCCATCGGGGGCAGGAGACCCAGTACTTC
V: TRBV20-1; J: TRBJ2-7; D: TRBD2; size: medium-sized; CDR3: CSARDPGLATYEQYF; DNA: TGCAGTGCTAGAGATCCGGGACTAGCGACCTACGAGCAGTACTTC
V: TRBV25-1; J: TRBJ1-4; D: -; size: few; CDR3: CASSDRGSNEKLFF; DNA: TGTGCCAGCAGTGATAGGGGTTCTAATGAAAAACTGTTTTTT
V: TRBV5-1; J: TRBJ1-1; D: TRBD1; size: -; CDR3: CASSKTTGVTEAFF; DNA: TGCGCCAGCAGCAAAACTACAGGGGTTACTGAAGCTTTCTTT
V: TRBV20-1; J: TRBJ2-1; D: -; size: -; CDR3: CSAGETSNEQFF; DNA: TGCAGTGCTGGGGAGACTAGTAATGAGCAGTTCTTC